The rows below give T cell receptor beta chains drawn from one sample of a study of Ad26.COV2.S vaccination and SARS-CoV-2 variants. Some clones are missing from TCRdb's copy, which holds only in-frame ones; the method was immunoSEQ multiplex PCR. Of some 270,000 clones listed, around 90% are singletons. The sequenced sample was peripheral blood, obtained in a trial of Ad26.COV2.S vaccine versus placebo. The receptors derive from a person aged 18-60 years who received the Ad26.COV2.S COVID-19 vaccine or a placebo. The CDR3 runs from the conserved cysteine through the conserved F or W. Clone sizes are given selectively: once, few, many, or a class where the clone is expanded.

abundance: -; v_gene: TRBV9; j_gene: TRBJ2-7; CDR3aa: CASSVDGAGIYEQYF
abundance: -; v_gene: TRBV19; j_gene: TRBJ2-3; CDR3aa: CASQQGMTDTQYF
abundance: -; v_gene: TRBV6-5; j_gene: TRBJ2-1; CDR3aa: CASSLEGGLSYNEQFF
abundance: -; v_gene: TRBV19; j_gene: TRBJ2-2; CDR3aa: CASSIMEGTGELFF
abundance: -; v_gene: TRBV27; j_gene: TRBJ1-1; CDR3aa: CASSSGAGRNTEAFF
abundance: -; v_gene: TRBV19; j_gene: TRBJ2-3; CDR3aa: CASSLTSASSTDTQYF
abundance: -; v_gene: TRBV19; j_gene: TRBJ2-2; CDR3aa: CASSLPVNTGELFF
abundance: -; v_gene: TRBV7-3; j_gene: TRBJ2-7; CDR3aa: CASSPGRQDYYEQYF
abundance: -; v_gene: TRBV5-4; j_gene: TRBJ2-2; CDR3aa: CASSLSGSYTGELFF
abundance: -; v_gene: TRBV3-1/TRBV3-2; j_gene: TRBJ2-3; CDR3aa: CASSQDVERLAPMGTQYF
abundance: -; v_gene: TRBV9; j_gene: TRBJ2-1; CDR3aa: CASSVGSGPYNEQFF
abundance: -; v_gene: TRBV29-1; j_gene: TRBJ2-1; CDR3aa: CSVEYSQGDEQFF
abundance: -; v_gene: TRBV18; j_gene: TRBJ2-4; CDR3aa: CASSPGVEGNIQYF
abundance: few; v_gene: TRBV7-2; j_gene: TRBJ1-1; CDR3aa: CATGGNFPRNTEAFF
abundance: -; v_gene: TRBV5-8; j_gene: TRBJ2-7; CDR3aa: CASSLFRDLGDF
abundance: -; v_gene: TRBV12-3/TRBV12-4; j_gene: TRBJ1-5; CDR3aa: CASSPTGNQPQHF
abundance: -; v_gene: TRBV9; j_gene: TRBJ2-2; CDR3aa: CASRHTETNTGELFF
abundance: -; v_gene: TRBV12-3/TRBV12-4; j_gene: TRBJ2-1; CDR3aa: CASSWTVNEQFF
abundance: -; v_gene: TRBV11-3; j_gene: TRBJ2-2; CDR3aa: CASSRGVRGAAGELFF
abundance: -; v_gene: TRBV19; j_gene: TRBJ1-5; CDR3aa: CASSLTPSNQPQHF
abundance: -; v_gene: TRBV11-2; j_gene: TRBJ2-7; CDR3aa: CASSLAPGGYEQYF
abundance: -; v_gene: TRBV4-3; j_gene: TRBJ1-2; CDR3aa: CASSQISDRGGYGYTF
abundance: -; v_gene: TRBV19; j_gene: TRBJ2-3; CDR3aa: CASSMRRITDTQYF
abundance: -; v_gene: TRBV6-5; j_gene: TRBJ1-5; CDR3aa: CASSRQGLNQPQHF
abundance: few; v_gene: TRBV9; j_gene: TRBJ2-1; CDR3aa: CASSVLTSGSQIF
abundance: -; v_gene: TRBV3-1/TRBV3-2; j_gene: TRBJ2-3; CDR3aa: CASSQKGLAGADTQYF
abundance: -; v_gene: TRBV6-5; j_gene: TRBJ2-3; CDR3aa: CASSWRERLDTQYF
abundance: -; v_gene: TRBV29-1; j_gene: TRBJ2-1; CDR3aa: CSVEAATYSSYNEQFF
abundance: -; v_gene: TRBV7-9; j_gene: TRBJ2-1; CDR3aa: CASSSTTGQGVLQFF
abundance: -; v_gene: TRBV30; j_gene: TRBJ2-4; CDR3aa: CAWSLAGQGENIQYF
abundance: -; v_gene: TRBV29-1; j_gene: TRBJ2-2; CDR3aa: CSVEDLDPANTGELFF
abundance: -; v_gene: TRBV7-9; j_gene: TRBJ2-5; CDR3aa: CASSGKTDQETQYF
abundance: few; v_gene: TRBV15; j_gene: TRBJ2-5; CDR3aa: CATSRVSPQETQYF
abundance: -; v_gene: TRBV3-1/TRBV3-2; j_gene: TRBJ1-4; CDR3aa: CASSPSTGTTMEKLFF
abundance: -; v_gene: TRBV19; j_gene: TRBJ2-1; CDR3aa: CASSILLGSGAPSYNEQFF
abundance: few; v_gene: TRBV18; j_gene: TRBJ1-2; CDR3aa: CASSGNRDGYTF
abundance: -; v_gene: TRBV19; j_gene: TRBJ1-1; CDR3aa: CASSIRILAYTEAFF
abundance: once; v_gene: TRBV4-1; j_gene: TRBJ1-1; CDR3aa: CASSLGQGANTEAFF
abundance: -; v_gene: TRBV6-2/TRBV6-3; j_gene: TRBJ2-3; CDR3aa: CASSYVAGGPETDTQYF
abundance: -; v_gene: TRBV20-1; j_gene: TRBJ2-3; CDR3aa: CSAFLTDTQYF
abundance: -; v_gene: TRBV6-2/TRBV6-3; j_gene: TRBJ1-6; CDR3aa: CASGLGHRSPLHF
abundance: -; v_gene: TRBV29-1; j_gene: TRBJ1-3; CDR3aa: CSVVTSSGNTIYF
abundance: -; v_gene: TRBV4-1; j_gene: TRBJ2-5; CDR3aa: CASSQHLFTEMVETQYF
abundance: -; v_gene: TRBV11-2; j_gene: TRBJ2-7; CDR3aa: CASSLRDRYEQYF
abundance: -; v_gene: TRBV5-6; j_gene: TRBJ2-7; CDR3aa: CASSSPGTGGLTSYEQYF
abundance: -; v_gene: TRBV7-2; j_gene: TRBJ2-5; CDR3aa: CASSLGSTGDETQYF
abundance: -; v_gene: TRBV6-6; j_gene: TRBJ1-2; CDR3aa: CASSYQTPTAHYGYTF
abundance: -; v_gene: TRBV4-3; j_gene: TRBJ1-3; CDR3aa: CASSQDLLRGTGNTIYF
abundance: -; v_gene: TRBV18; j_gene: TRBJ2-1; CDR3aa: CASSPPTGGNEQFF
abundance: -; v_gene: TRBV4-1; j_gene: TRBJ2-1; CDR3aa: CASSHLEGQAYNEQFF
abundance: once; v_gene: TRBV18; j_gene: TRBJ2-5; CDR3aa: CASSRTLGETQYF
abundance: -; v_gene: TRBV19; j_gene: TRBJ2-2; CDR3aa: CASTRGGRTGELFF
abundance: -; v_gene: TRBV7-3; j_gene: TRBJ2-5; CDR3aa: CASSLAWRGGIQTQYF
abundance: -; v_gene: TRBV5-4; j_gene: TRBJ2-7; CDR3aa: CASSIGTGGAYEQYF
abundance: -; v_gene: TRBV7-2; j_gene: TRBJ2-5; CDR3aa: CASSLGLAKETQYF